The clone carrying this T cell receptor (beta chain) was counted once. Its antigen is not known. This entry comes from a study of PD-1 blockade in classical Hodgkin lymphoma. Sequencing used immunoSEQ multiplex PCR; TCRdb keeps in-frame clones, though not all of them. The repertoire holds some 100,000 clones, with around nine tenths as singletons. Every patient had relapsed following autologous stem cell transplantation, and cohorts differed in brentuximab vedotin exposure. Best overall response was complete response, partial response or progressive disease in these relapsed/refractory classical Hodgkin lymphoma patients. The length of the CDR3 is 15 residues. V was clipped by 6 bases and J by 0 bases; unmatched bases: 7. In germline, CDR1 is MNHEY, CDR2 SVGAGI. Study outcomes and limitations: Complete responders entered with baseline diversity on par with newly diagnosed patients, the results showed. With respect to the repertoire differences, their causes, possibly disease activity or prior therapy, remain undefined.

The starting material was peripheral blood mononuclear cells (PBMCs), obtained at baseline. V usage is TRBV6-5 and J usage is TRBJ2-7; 8 bases are shared with TRBD1. This receptor was identified in a human donor with classical Hodgkin lymphoma. CDR3 sequence reads: CASSPQGAASYEQYF. CDR3 in DNA: TGTGCCAGCAGCCCCCAGGGGGCGGCCTCCTACGAGCAGTACTTC.